In this sample, the clone carrying this T cell receptor beta chain turned up once. One end of the junction does not line up with germline, which may come from a read error. This specimen belongs to a study of tumor and adjacent non-tumor tissue in lung cancer. The library came from three nested PCR rounds adapted from ARM-PCR protocols. Using its own MiXCR run on the multiplex PCR reads, TCRdb lists one record per CDR3 protein. The repertoire holds tens of thousands of distinct CDR3 sequences, with less than 75% as singletons. CDR3 length: 15 residues. The germline gives CDR1 SGHNT, CDR2 YYREEE (reference sequence). RNA was extracted from bulk tissue without any cell sorting. Distant lung tissue was collected more than 3 cm away from the tumor edge.

The TCR was taken from a woman aged 45 to 65 with non-small cell lung cancer. The rearrangement links TRBV5-4 to TRBJ2-1, with D possibly matching TRBD1 (6 bases). The sample was distant non-tumor lung tissue. The CDR3 coding sequence is TGTGCCAACAGCCTAGACAGGAGATCCTACAATGAGCAGTTCTTC. Amino acid sequence: CANSLDRRSYNEQFF. The entire variable domain, with the rest obtained from reference TRBV5-4 and TRBJ2-1, is as follows: ETGVTQSPTHLIKTRGQQVTLRCSSQSGHNTVSWYQQALGQGPQFIFQYYREEENGRGNFPPRFSGLQFPNYSSELNVNALELDDSALYLCANSLDRRSYNEQFFGPGTRLTVL.